This T cell receptor beta chain originates from a study of T-cell memory formation after mild COVID-19. Each CDR3 protein gets one entry after TCRdb re-called the 5' RACE reads with MiXCR. The repertoire holds 410,000 or so distinct CDR3 sequences, 20% to 30% seen once, with roughly 14% in the top ten. This CDR3 is built from 13 residues. The sequence came from an adult woman who had mild COVID-19 (a few samples of this study predate the infection). Cell type and time point are not known. The sequenced sample consisted of PBMCs or a T cell subset sorted from them (not recorded which). This chain uses TRBV21-1 with TRBJ2-5. TRBV21-1 is termed a pseudogene. CDR3 nucleotides: TGTGCCAGCAGCAAAGGATTCCAAGAGACCCAGTACTTC. It encodes CASSKGFQETQYF.